This TCR beta chain was sequenced in a study of long-term antiretroviral therapy in people with HIV. Germline V lookup: CDR1 SEHNR, CDR2 FQNEAQ (reference sequence). V was clipped by 1 base and J by 5 bases, with 15 bases between them. The CDR3 covers 16 residues. Researchers report immunoSEQ v3.0 was run at survey level. Method: immunoSEQ multiplex PCR; TCRdb's copy keeps in-frame clones and lacks some. Of about 28,000 clones in the sample, around 84% were seen once. Findings and caveats of the study: Post-ART, diversity grew, though it stayed under transplant donor control levels. The clones with expansion before ART were dominant in the repertoire at all time points.

Regarding this clone: Its cognate antigen is unknown.

The V gene is TRBV7-9, the J gene TRBJ1-5; perhaps TRBD1 as D (5 bases). The specimen comprised unsorted PBMCs, sampled 0.4 years after starting antiretroviral therapy. This clonotype was sampled from a man between 18 and 29 years old with HIV. In DNA, the CDR3 is TGTGCCAGCAGCTTAGGGAGGGGAGACAGACATCAGCCCCAGCATTTT. As protein: CASSLGRGDRHQPQHF.